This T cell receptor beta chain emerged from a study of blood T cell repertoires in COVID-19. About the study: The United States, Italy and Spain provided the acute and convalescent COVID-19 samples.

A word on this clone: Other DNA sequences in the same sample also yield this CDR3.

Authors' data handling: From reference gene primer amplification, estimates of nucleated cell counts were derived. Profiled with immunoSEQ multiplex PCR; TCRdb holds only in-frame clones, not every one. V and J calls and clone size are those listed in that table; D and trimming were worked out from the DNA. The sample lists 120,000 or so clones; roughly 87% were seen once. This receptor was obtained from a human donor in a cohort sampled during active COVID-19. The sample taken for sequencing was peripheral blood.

The CDR3 coding sequence is TGTGCCAGCTCACCACCTGGCCAGGGTCCCTACGAGCAGTACTTC. Amino acids: CASSPPGQGPYEQYF. The V and J genes are TRBV18 and TRBJ2-7; tentative D call: TRBD1 (5 bases). Germline CDR1 reads KGHSH; CDR2 reads LQKENI. The CDR3 length is 15 residues. V was shortened by 0 bases and J by 2 bases, with 11 bases between the two germline ends.